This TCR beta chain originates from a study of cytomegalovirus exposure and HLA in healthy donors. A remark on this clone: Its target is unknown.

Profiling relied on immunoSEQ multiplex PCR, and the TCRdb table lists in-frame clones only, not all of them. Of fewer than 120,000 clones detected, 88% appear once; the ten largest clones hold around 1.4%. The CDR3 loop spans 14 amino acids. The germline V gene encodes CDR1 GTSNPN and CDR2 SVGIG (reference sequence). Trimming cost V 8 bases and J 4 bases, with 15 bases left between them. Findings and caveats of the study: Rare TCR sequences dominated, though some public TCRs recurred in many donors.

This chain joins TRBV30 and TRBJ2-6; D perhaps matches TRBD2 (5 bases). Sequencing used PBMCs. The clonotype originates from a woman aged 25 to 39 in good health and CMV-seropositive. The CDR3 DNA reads TGTGCCGGAGCGCGGTCGGGGGGGGCCAACGTCCTGACTTTC. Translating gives CAGARSGGANVLTF.